The following is a T cell receptor (beta chain) sequence with its context. Sequencing used immunoSEQ multiplex PCR; TCRdb keeps in-frame clones, though not all of them. This sample carries around 71,000 clones, approximately 92% of them seen once, and the ten largest clones take around 6.7%. This sample was included in a study of graft-versus-host responses after intestinal transplantation. The starting material was bone marrow, obtained 700 to 850 days after intestinal transplantation. This clonotype was sampled from a human patient who received an intestinal transplant, so some T cells may come from the graft donor.

CDR3 nucleotides: TGTGCCAGCAGTAGGTATAGCAATCAGCCCCAGCATTTT. Translation gives CASSRYSNQPQHF. The rearrangement links TRBV6-5 to TRBJ1-5, with D unclear. Germline V gives CDR1 MNHEY, CDR2 SVGAGI. There are 13 residues in the CDR3. Trimming removed 5 bases at V and 0 bases at J, with 5 bases between.